Listed below are T cell receptor beta chains from one sample, sequenced in a study of graft-versus-host responses after intestinal transplantation. These receptors have no known antigen. Sequencing used immunoSEQ multiplex PCR; TCRdb keeps in-frame clones, though not all of them. The sample holds more than 100,000 clones, roughly 93% seen once. Source: unstimulated CD8+ T cells sorted from spleen or lymph node cells, taken before intestinal transplant. Receptors originate from a human donor who received an intestinal transplant. The CDR3 runs from the conserved cysteine through the conserved F or W. Some rows mark clone size as missing; the rest say once, few, many or name a class of expanded clone.

CDR3: CASGLVPLRRYGYTF
J: TRBJ1-2
length: 15
V: TRBV12-5
size: -

CDR3: CASRPQSSGNTIYF
J: TRBJ1-3
length: 14
V: TRBV27
size: once

CDR3: CASSPRGLMVSPLHF
J: TRBJ1-6
length: 15
V: TRBV6-1
size: -

CDR3: CTSSRTNILEQFF
J: TRBJ2-1
length: 13
V: TRBV1
size: -

CDR3: CASSVVWGNSPLHF
J: TRBJ1-6
length: 14
V: TRBV9
size: -

CDR3: CASSYSTYSAEAFF
J: TRBJ1-1
length: 14
V: TRBV6-5
size: -

CDR3: CSVEGELDEQFF
J: TRBJ2-1
length: 12
V: TRBV29-1
size: -

CDR3: CASSPTRVYGYTF
J: TRBJ1-2
length: 13
V: TRBV6-6
size: -

CDR3: CASSLAQDRENYGYTF
J: TRBJ1-2
length: 16
V: TRBV5-1
size: -

CDR3: CAWSPRPEFF
J: TRBJ2-1
length: 10
V: TRBV30
size: -

CDR3: CASTRQGNYGYTF
J: TRBJ1-2
length: 13
V: TRBV2
size: -

CDR3: CASSFRAGGNEQFF
J: TRBJ2-1
length: 14
V: TRBV19
size: few

CDR3: CASSPGPGGETQYF
J: TRBJ2-5
length: 14
V: TRBV4-1
size: -

CDR3: CASSAWGTGYNEQFF
J: TRBJ2-1
length: 15
V: TRBV25-1
size: -

CDR3: CASSPRDRVSYEQYF
J: TRBJ2-7
length: 15
V: TRBV6-5
size: -

CDR3: CASSAFEASTDTQYF
J: TRBJ2-3
length: 15
V: TRBV6-5
size: few

CDR3: CASSSLAGGLSEETQYF
J: TRBJ2-5
length: 17
V: TRBV9
size: -

CDR3: CACCPGGLAEAFF
J: TRBJ1-1
length: 13
V: TRBV30
size: -

CDR3: CASTLQGQRTDTQYF
J: TRBJ2-3
length: 15
V: TRBV27
size: -

CDR3: CSAVPTLDYNEQFF
J: TRBJ2-1
length: 14
V: TRBV29-1
size: -

CDR3: CASTRGGIKETQYF
J: TRBJ2-5
length: 14
V: TRBV6-6
size: -

CDR3: CASNPTDTQYF
J: TRBJ2-3
length: 11
V: TRBV7-9
size: -

CDR3: CASSSTGGYTF
J: TRBJ1-2
length: 11
V: TRBV5-1
size: -